Shown below are 21 T cell receptor beta chains from a single sample sequenced in a study of CD4 T cells in relation to SARS-CoV-2 and coronaviruses. TCRdb's table, derived via immunoSEQ multiplex PCR, lists solely in-frame clones and lacks some. The data hold over 10,000 clones, with approximately 78% observed a single time. CD4+ T cells from unexposed donors were obtained before the COVID-19 pandemic (2011-2018). CD4+ T cells were isolated from the cells after nine to eleven days of culture. Their antigen targets remain unknown. The sequenced sample consisted of CD4+ T cells from PBMCs, cultured in vitro. The receptor source for this set is a human donor in good health.

The rearrangement links TRBV6-2 or TRBV6-3 to TRBJ1-1; TRBD1 matches at 9 bases. The germline CDR1 and CDR2 sequences are MNHEY and SVGEGT. J was trimmed by 6 bases and V by 5 bases; bases with no gene match: 10. The CDR3 loop spans 15 amino acids. CDR3 residues: CASSHGDRDVPEAFF. The CDR3 coding sequence is TGTGCCAGCAGTCATGGGGACAGGGACGTGCCTGAAGCTTTCTTT.

The V call is TRBV19, the J call TRBJ2-1; 7 bases line up with TRBD1. Trimming at V came to 5 bases and at J to 5 bases, leaving 3 bases not matched to a gene. Germline CDR1 and CDR2: LNHDA and SQIVND (reference sequence). The CDR3 loop spans 13 amino acids. In nucleotides, the CDR3 is TGTGCCAGTAGTCCGGGACAGAACAATGAGCAGTTCTTC. Its translation: CASSPGQNNEQFF.

The chain couples TRBV7-2 to TRBJ1-1; the D gene is possibly TRBD1 (6 bases). Germline CDR1 is SGHTA and CDR2 is FQGNSA. V was shortened by 5 bases and J by 2 bases, with 15 bases between the two germline ends. The CDR3 extends over 15 amino acids. CDR3 sequence: CASSTRTDLNTEAFF. The CDR3 DNA reads TGTGCCAGCAGCACCCGGACAGACCTTAACACTGAAGCTTTCTTT.

This clone was counted once. This chain uses TRBV27 with TRBJ1-1; D gene ambiguous. The CDR3 covers 13 residues. Germline CDR1 is MNHEY and CDR2 is SMNVEV (reference sequence). V gave up 5 bases and J gave up 3 bases, with 10 bases separating them. CDR3: CASSTERDTEAFF. CDR3 DNA: TGTGCCAGCAGTACCGAGAGGGACACTGAAGCTTTCTTT.

This chain joins TRBV9 and TRBJ1-1; possibly TRBD1 for D (5 bases). The CDR3 length is 13 residues. Deletions cut 2 bases from V and 5 bases from J, with 10 bases between. Germline-derived CDR1 and CDR2 are SGDLS and YYNGEE. The CDR3 bases are TGTGCCAGCAGCGTCGGGGGTAGGACTGAAGCTTTCTTT. Amino acid sequence: CASSVGGRTEAFF.

The chain joins TRBV2 to TRBJ2-2; unclear D gene. From germline, CDR1 is SNHLY and CDR2 FYNNEI. V lost 4 bases and J lost 2, with 2 bases in between. CDR3 length equals 12 residues. The CDR3 sequence: CASSVNTGELFF. CDR3 bases: TGTGCCAGCAGTGTTAACACCGGGGAGCTGTTTTTT.

This chain links TRBV9 with TRBJ2-1; a weak D match, TRBD2 (6 bases). V lost 1 base and J lost 2, with 10 bases in between. This CDR3 region has 15 residues. CDR1 SGDLS and CDR2 YYNGEE come from the germline V gene. The CDR3 here is CASSVTLAPYNEQFF. The CDR3 coding sequence is TGTGCCAGCAGCGTAACACTAGCCCCCTACAATGAGCAGTTCTTC.

This clone was seen a handful of times. The V and J genes are TRBV12-3 or TRBV12-4 and TRBJ1-3; D remains ambiguous. This CDR3 comprises 11 residues. Trimming left V 8 bases short and J 4 bases short, with 6 bases between. CDR3 in DNA: TGTGCCAGCTCAGTCGGAAACACCATATATTTT. Protein: CASSVGNTIYF.

This chain links TRBV2 with TRBJ1-6; D remains ambiguous. V was cut by 6 bases and J by 5 bases, with 14 bases left in between. CDR3 length: 15 amino acids. The germline gives CDR1 SNHLY, CDR2 FYNNEI. The chain's CDR3 is CASSPGLADNSPLHF. The CDR3, as DNA: TGTGCCAGCAGCCCAGGACTGGCGGATAATTCACCCCTCCACTTT.

The rearrangement links TRBV5-6 to TRBJ1-3; perhaps TRBD1 as D (6 bases). Germline CDR1 reads SGHDT; CDR2 reads YYEEEE. This CDR3 has 17 residues. The germline V and J ends were trimmed by 0 bases and 3 bases, with 16 bases remaining between them. CDR3 sequence (DNA): TGTGCCAGCAGCTTGGTAAAGGGGGTGTTGGATGGAAACACCATATATTTT. Its translation is CASSLVKGVLDGNTIYF.

The CDR3 sequence is CASSQDKRGFTGELFF. In DNA form, the CDR3 reads TGCGCCAGCAGCCAAGATAAGCGGGGTTTCACCGGGGAGCTGTTTTTT. The chain links TRBV4-1 to TRBJ2-2; 7 bases line up with TRBD2. Per germline, CDR1 MGHRA and CDR2 YSYEKL. The J segment lost 4 bases and the V segment lost 0 bases, leaving 5 bases of the junction unmatched. CDR3 length: 16 residues.

This chain uses TRBV7-6 with TRBJ2-7; 12 nucleotides line up with TRBD2. CDR3 length: 16 residues. The V gene's germline CDR1 is SGHVS and CDR2 FNYEAQ. V shed 5 bases and J 0 bases; nucleotides not matched to a gene: 5. The CDR3: CASSPGLAGRSYEQYF. CDR3 nucleotides: TGTGCCAGCAGCCCGGGACTAGCGGGCCGCTCCTACGAGCAGTACTTC.

The chain joins TRBV6-5 to TRBJ1-2; D remains ambiguous. Between the trimmed V and J ends, which lost 0 bases and 0 bases, there was a span of 5 bases. Germline lookup yields CDR1 MNHEY and CDR2 SVGAGI. The CDR3 covers 14 residues. The CDR3 sequence: CASSYSSSNYGYTF. The CDR3 nucleotides are TGTGCCAGCAGTTACTCGTCCTCTAACTATGGCTACACCTTC.

The rearrangement links TRBV30 to TRBJ2-3; 9 nucleotides align to TRBD2. Germline assignment: CDR1 GTSNPN and CDR2 SVGIG (reference sequence). The CDR3 is 14 amino acids. J gave up 5 bases and V 2 bases, and 5 bases lay outside the gene matches. CDR3 sequence reads: CAWSLAGGLDTQYF. CDR3 coding DNA: TGTGCCTGGAGTCTCGCGGGAGGGTTAGATACGCAGTATTTT.

This clone turned up a few times. The CDR3: CASSKGGNSPLHF. CDR3 coding DNA: TGTGCCAGCAGCAAAGGCGGGAATTCACCCCTCCACTTT. The chain uses TRBV7-8 and TRBJ1-6; no firm D call. The CDR3 has 13 residues. Trimming cost V 5 bases and J 7 bases, with 9 bases left between them. CDR1 is SGHVS and CDR2 is FQNEAQ in the germline V gene. Supplemented by reference TRBV7-8 and TRBJ1-6, the full variable domain reads GAGVSQSPRYKVAKRGQDVALRCDPISGHVSLFWYQQALGQGPEFLTYFQNEAQLDKSGLPSDRFFAERPEGSVSTLKIQRTQQEDSAVYLCASSKGGNSPLHFGNGTRLTVT.

In regard to this clone: Other DNA sequences within the sample encode an identical CDR3. This chain links TRBV27 with TRBJ1-2; the match to TRBD1 covers 7 bases. The CDR3 spans 15 residues. Germline loops: CDR1 MNHEY, CDR2 SMNVEV (reference sequence). V shed 4 bases, J shed 4 bases, and the junction held 9 bases outside the gene matches. CDR3 loop: CASSWGQGGAYGYTF. The CDR3 coding sequence is TGTGCCAGCAGTTGGGGGCAGGGGGGCGCCTATGGCTACACCTTC.

This rearrangement joins TRBV23-1 to TRBJ2-5; D could derive from TRBD1 or TRBD2 (5 bases each). TRBV23-1 is reported as an ORF; its role is uncertain. The CDR3 consists of 19 residues. V was trimmed by 3 bases and J by 7 bases, leaving 30 bases between them. The CDR3 DNA reads TGCGCCAGCAGTCAGGGTTGGCTAGTAGTCAGGGATATTGGGGGGACCCAGTACTTC. Encoded protein: CASSQGWLVVRDIGGTQYF.

V and J are TRBV3-1 (or the pseudogene TRBV3-2) and TRBJ2-7; 16 nucleotides agree with TRBD2. The V gene end was trimmed by 4 bases and the J gene end by 3 bases; junction bases not matched to a gene: 9. The CDR3 consists of 18 residues. Germline loops: CDR1 LGHDT, CDR2 YNNKEL (reference sequence). The CDR3 DNA reads TGTGCCAGCAGCCCACCGGGACTAGCGGGGGGGACAGGCTACGAGCAGTACTTC. It yields the protein CASSPPGLAGGTGYEQYF.

J is TRBJ2-7 and V is TRBV12-3 or TRBV12-4, with no clear D. The CDR3 runs to 12 residues. V lost 4 bases to trimming and J lost 7 bases, with 11 bases between them. In DNA form, the CDR3 reads TGTGCCAGCAGTTCGCCCTTAGGGGAGCAGTACTTC. Translating gives CASSSPLGEQYF.

The chain couples TRBV7-9 to TRBJ2-1, with a tentative D call TRBD1 (5 bases). The CDR3 loop spans 13 amino acids. CDR1 and CDR2 from the germline V gene are SEHNR and FQNEAQ (reference sequence). Trimming cost V 1 base and J 8 bases, with 9 bases left between them. This chain's CDR3 is CASSLDWGDEQFF. In DNA, the CDR3 is TGTGCCAGCAGCTTAGACTGGGGCGATGAGCAGTTCTTC.

This chain uses TRBV3-1 (or the pseudogene TRBV3-2) with TRBJ1-4; 7 bases agree with TRBD1. This CDR3 is 15 amino acids long. Germline CDR1 and CDR2: LGHDT and YNNKEL (reference sequence). V dropped 3 bases and J dropped 4; count of bases not matched to a gene: 5. The CDR3 reads CASSQDRRSNEKLFF. CDR3 DNA: TGTGCCAGCAGCCAGGACAGGAGAAGTAATGAAAAACTGTTTTTT.